This T cell receptor beta chain was identified in a study of CD8 T cells in Susac syndrome. Study-wide results and caveats: It was acknowledged by the study that relatively few individuals were included in its TCR sequencing and HLA analysis.

Regarding this clonotype: Its target is unknown.

Healthy donors were controls matched for age and sex. In contrast to the negatively isolated CD8+ and CD4+ T cells, TEMRA cells were FACS-enriched. This CDR3 contains 15 residues. V was trimmed by 4 bases and J by 1 base, leaving 13 bases between them. Per the germline V gene, CDR1 is SGDLS and CDR2 is YYNGEE. The authors reverse transcribed 0.5 to 1 ug RNA with random hexamers. TCRdb reanalysed the immunoSEQ multiplex PCR reads using MiXCR and keeps one entry per CDR3 protein. Among under 200,000 distinct CDR3 sequences listed, 90% to 95% were seen once. Sequencing used CD4+ T cells from PBMCs. This TCR was sampled from a human donor in good health. The chain employs TRBV9 and TRBJ2-3; D unclear. CDR3 residues: CASSPTTSGTDTQYF. The CDR3 bases are TGTGCCAGCAGCCCCACTACGTCTGGCACAGATACGCAGTATTTT.